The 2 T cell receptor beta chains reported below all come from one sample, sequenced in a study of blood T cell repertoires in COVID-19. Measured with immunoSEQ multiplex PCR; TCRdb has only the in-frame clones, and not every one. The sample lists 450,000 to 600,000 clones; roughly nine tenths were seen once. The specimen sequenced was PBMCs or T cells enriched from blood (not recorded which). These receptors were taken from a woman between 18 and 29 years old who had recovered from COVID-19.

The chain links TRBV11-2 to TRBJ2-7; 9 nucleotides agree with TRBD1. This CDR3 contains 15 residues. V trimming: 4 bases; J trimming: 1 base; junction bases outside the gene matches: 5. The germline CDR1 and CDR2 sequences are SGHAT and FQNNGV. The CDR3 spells CASSSPGQGSYEQYF. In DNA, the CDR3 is TGTGCCAGCAGCTCACCGGGACAGGGTTCCTACGAGCAGTACTTC.

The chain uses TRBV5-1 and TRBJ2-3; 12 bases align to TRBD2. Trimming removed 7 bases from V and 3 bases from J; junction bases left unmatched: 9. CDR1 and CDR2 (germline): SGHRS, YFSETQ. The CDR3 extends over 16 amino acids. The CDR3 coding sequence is TGCGCCAGCCAAACTTGGACTAGCGGGGCGACAGATACGCAGTATTTT. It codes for CASQTWTSGATDTQYF.